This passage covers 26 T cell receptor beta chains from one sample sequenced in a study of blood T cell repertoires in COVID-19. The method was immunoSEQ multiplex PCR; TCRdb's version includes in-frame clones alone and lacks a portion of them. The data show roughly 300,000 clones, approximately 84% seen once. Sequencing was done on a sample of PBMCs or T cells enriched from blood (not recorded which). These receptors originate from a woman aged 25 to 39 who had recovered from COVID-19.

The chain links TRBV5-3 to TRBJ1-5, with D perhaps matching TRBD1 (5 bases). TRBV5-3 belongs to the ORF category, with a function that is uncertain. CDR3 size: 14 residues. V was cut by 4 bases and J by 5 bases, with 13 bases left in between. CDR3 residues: CARSPRPGDQPQHF. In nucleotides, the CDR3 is TGTGCCAGAAGCCCCCGGCCGGGGGATCAGCCCCAGCATTTT.

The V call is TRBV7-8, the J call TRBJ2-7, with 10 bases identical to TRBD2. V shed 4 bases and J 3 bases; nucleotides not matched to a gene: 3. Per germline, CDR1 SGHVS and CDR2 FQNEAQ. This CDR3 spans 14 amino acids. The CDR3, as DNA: TGTGCCAGCAGCTCCGGGACTAGCGTCTACGAGCAGTACTTC. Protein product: CASSSGTSVYEQYF.

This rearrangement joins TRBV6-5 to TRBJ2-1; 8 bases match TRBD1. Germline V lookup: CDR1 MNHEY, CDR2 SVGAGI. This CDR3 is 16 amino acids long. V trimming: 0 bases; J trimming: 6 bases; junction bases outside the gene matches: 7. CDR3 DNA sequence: TGTGCCAGCAGTTACTCGGGCAGGGGGCGTAGCAATGAGCAGTTCTTC. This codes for CASSYSGRGRSNEQFF.

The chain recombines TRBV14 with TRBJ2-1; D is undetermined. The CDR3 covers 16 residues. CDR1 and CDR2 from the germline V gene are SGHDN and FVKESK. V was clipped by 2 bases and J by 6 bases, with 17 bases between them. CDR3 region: CASSQFTSLGTNEQFF. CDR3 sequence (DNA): TGTGCCAGCAGCCAATTCACTTCACTCGGTACCAATGAGCAGTTCTTC.

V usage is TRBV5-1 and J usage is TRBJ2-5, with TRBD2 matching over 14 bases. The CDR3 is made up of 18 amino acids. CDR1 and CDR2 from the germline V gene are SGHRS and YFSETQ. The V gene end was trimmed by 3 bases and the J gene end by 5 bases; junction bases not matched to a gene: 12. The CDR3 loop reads CASSWGLAGATVGETQYF. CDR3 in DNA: TGCGCCAGCAGCTGGGGACTAGCGGGGGCCACAGTCGGTGAGACCCAGTACTTC.

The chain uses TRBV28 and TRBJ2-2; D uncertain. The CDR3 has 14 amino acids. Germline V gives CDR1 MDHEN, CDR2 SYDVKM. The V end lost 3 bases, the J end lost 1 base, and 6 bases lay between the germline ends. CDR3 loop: CASSLAGNTGELFF. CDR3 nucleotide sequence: TGTGCCAGCAGTTTGGCTGGGAACACCGGGGAGCTGTTTTTT.

In DNA form, the CDR3 reads TGTGCCAGCTCACCAAGGGGACAGGTCAACACCGGGGAGCTGTTTTTT. It is translated as CASSPRGQVNTGELFF. V usage is TRBV18 and J usage is TRBJ2-2, with 8 bases lining up with TRBD1. Trimming cost V 2 bases and J 2 bases; bases outside gene matches: 4. CDR3 length: 16 amino acids. The V gene's germline CDR1 is KGHSH and CDR2 LQKENI.

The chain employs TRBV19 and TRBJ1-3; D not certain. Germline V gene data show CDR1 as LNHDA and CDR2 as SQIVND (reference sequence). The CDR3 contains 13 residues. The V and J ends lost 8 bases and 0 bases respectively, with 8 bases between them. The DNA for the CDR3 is TGTGCCAGTCAGGCAAACTCTGGAAACACCATATATTTT. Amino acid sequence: CASQANSGNTIYF.

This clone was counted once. The CDR3 DNA follows: TGTGCCAGCAGACAGGACAGGGCAAATTCACCCCTCCACTTT. Protein product: CASRQDRANSPLHF. The chain combines TRBV7-2 with TRBJ1-6, with 8 bases matching TRBD1. The germline V gene encodes CDR1 SGHTA and CDR2 FQGNSA. The ends lost 6 bases at V and 7 bases at J; junction bases unmatched: 5. This CDR3 comprises 14 residues.

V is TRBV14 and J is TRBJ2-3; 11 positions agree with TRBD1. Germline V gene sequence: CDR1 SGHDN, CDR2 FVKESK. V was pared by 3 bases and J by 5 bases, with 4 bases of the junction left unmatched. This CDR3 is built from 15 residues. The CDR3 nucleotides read TGTGCCAGCAGCCAGGACAGGGGGCTTCTAGATACGCAGTATTTT. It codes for CASSQDRGLLDTQYF.

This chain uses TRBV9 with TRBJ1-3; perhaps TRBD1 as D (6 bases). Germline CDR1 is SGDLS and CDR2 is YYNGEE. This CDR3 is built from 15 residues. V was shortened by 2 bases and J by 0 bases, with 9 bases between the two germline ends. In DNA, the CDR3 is TGTGCCAGCAGCGTCACAGGGAGCTCTGGAAACACCATATATTTT. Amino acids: CASSVTGSSGNTIYF.

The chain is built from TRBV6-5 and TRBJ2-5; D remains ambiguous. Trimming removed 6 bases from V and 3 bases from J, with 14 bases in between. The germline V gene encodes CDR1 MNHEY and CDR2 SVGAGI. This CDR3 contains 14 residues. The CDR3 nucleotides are TGTGCCAGCAGCCCGGTCCGATTCGAAGAGACCCAGTACTTC. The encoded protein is CASSPVRFEETQYF.

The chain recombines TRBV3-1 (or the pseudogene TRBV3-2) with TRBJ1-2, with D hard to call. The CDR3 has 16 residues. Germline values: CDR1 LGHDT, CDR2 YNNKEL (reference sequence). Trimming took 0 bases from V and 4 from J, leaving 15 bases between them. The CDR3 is CASSQEALRAVYGYTF. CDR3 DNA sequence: TGTGCCAGCAGCCAAGAGGCCCTGCGGGCAGTCTATGGCTACACCTTC.

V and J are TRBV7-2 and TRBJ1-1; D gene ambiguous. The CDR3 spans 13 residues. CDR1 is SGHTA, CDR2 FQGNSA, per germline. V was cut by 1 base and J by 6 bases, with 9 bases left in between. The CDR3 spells CASSLGGPPEAFF. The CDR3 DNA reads TGTGCCAGCAGCTTAGGTGGGCCCCCTGAAGCTTTCTTT.

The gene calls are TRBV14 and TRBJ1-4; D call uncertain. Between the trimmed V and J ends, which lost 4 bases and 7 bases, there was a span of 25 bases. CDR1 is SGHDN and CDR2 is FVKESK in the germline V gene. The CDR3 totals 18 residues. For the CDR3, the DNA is TGTGCCAGCAGCCCGGCGGGGATCGTAATGGGGATGGGTGAAAAACTGTTTTTT. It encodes CASSPAGIVMGMGEKLFF.

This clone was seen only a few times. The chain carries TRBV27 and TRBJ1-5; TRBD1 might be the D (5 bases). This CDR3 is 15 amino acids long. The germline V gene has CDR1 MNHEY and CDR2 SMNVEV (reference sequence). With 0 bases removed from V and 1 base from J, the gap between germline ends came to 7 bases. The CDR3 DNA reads TGTGCCAGCAGTTTATCGGCAGGGAGCAATCAGCCCCAGCATTTT. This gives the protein CASSLSAGSNQPQHF.

The CDR3 DNA reads as TGCGCCAGCAGTCCGGGACATACTAGCTCCTATAATTCACCCCTCCACTTT. Amino acid sequence: CASSPGHTSSYNSPLHF. The chain combines TRBV23-1 with TRBJ1-6; D may be TRBD1 (6 bases). TRBV23-1 is given ORF status, its function remaining uncertain. Deletions cut 4 bases from V and 0 bases from J, with 13 bases between. This CDR3 has 17 amino acids.

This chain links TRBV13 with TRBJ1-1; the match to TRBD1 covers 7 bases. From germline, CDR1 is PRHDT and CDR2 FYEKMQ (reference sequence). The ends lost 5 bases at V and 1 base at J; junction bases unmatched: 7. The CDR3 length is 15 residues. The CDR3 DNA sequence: TGTGCCAGCAGCAACGACAGGGCCTCGAACACTGAAGCTTTCTTT. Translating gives CASSNDRASNTEAFF.

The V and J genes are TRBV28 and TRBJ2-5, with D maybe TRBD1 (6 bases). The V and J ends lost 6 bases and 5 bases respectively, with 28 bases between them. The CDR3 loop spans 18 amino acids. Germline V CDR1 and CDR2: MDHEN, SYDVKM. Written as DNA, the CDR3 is TGTGCCAGCAGCCTAGATGATCAAAGTTGGGGGCCCGAGGAGACCCAGTACTTC. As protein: CASSLDDQSWGPEETQYF. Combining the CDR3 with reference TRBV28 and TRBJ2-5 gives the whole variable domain DVKVTQSSRYLVKRTGEKVFLECVQDMDHENMFWYRQDPGLGLRLIYFSYDVKMKEKGDIPEGYSVSREKKERFSLILESASTNQTSMYLCASSLDDQSWGPEETQYFGPGTRLLVL.

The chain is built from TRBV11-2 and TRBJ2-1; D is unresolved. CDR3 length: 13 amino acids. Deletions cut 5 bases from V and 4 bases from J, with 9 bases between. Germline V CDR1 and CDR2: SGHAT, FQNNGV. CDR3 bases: TGTGCCAGCAGCCGGGTTTTTTACAATGAGCAGTTCTTC. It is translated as CASSRVFYNEQFF.

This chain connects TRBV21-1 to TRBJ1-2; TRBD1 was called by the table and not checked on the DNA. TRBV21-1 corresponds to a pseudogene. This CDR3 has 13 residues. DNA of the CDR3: TGTGCCAGCAGCCAAAGGGGGACAGACGGCTACACCTTC. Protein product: CASSQRGTDGYTF.

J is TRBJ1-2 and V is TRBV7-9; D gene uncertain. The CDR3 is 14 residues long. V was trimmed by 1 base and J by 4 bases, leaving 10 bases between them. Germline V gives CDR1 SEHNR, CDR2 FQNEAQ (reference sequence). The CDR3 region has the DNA TGTGCCAGCAGCTTAGTGGGGAGGTCCTATGGCTACACCTTC. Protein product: CASSLVGRSYGYTF. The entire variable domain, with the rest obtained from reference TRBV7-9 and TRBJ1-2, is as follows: DTGVSQNPRHKITKRGQNVTFRCDPISEHNRLYWYRQTLGQGPEFLTYFQNEAQLEKSRLLSDRFSAERPKGSFSTLEIQRTEQGDSAMYLCASSLVGRSYGYTFGSGTRLTVV.

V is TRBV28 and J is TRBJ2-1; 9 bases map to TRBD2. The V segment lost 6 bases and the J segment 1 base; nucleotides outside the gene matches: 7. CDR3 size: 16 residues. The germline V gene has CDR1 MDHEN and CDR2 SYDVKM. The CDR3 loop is CASRGSGGPSYNEQFF. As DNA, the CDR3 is TGTGCCAGCAGGGGCAGCGGGGGGCCTTCCTACAATGAGCAGTTCTTC.

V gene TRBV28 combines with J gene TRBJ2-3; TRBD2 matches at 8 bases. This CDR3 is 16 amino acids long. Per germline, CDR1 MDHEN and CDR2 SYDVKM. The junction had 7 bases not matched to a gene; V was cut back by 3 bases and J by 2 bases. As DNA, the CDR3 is TGTGCCAGCAGTTTTACTCTTAGCGGGGTCACAGATACGCAGTATTTT. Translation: CASSFTLSGVTDTQYF.

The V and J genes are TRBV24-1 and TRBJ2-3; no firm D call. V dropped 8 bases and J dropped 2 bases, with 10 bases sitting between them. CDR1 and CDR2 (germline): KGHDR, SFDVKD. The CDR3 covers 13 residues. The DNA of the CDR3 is TGTGCCACCATTACAGAAATCACAGATACGCAGTATTTT. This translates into CATITEITDTQYF.

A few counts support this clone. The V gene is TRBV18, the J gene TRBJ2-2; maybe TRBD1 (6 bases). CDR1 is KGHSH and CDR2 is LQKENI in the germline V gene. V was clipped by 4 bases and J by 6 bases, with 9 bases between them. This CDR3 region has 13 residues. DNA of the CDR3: TGTGCCAGCTCACTACAGGGTTCCGGGGAGCTGTTTTTT. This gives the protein CASSLQGSGELFF. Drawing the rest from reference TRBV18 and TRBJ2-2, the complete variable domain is NAGVMQNPRHLVRRRGQEARLRCSPMKGHSHVYWYRQLPEEGLKFMVYLQKENIIDESGMPKERFSAEFPKEGPSILRIQQVVRGDSAAYFCASSLQGSGELFFGEGSRLTVL.